This T cell receptor (beta chain) came from a study of blood T cell repertoires in COVID-19 (TCRdb year 2020). Study-level background: The collaborator samples originated in the United States, Italy and Spain and spanned the acute and convalescent phases of COVID-19. The prospective study material was composed of cDNA or gDNA derived from T cells, B-cell-depleted T cells, or PBMCs. Deeply sampled blood TCRbeta repertoires from subjects exposed to, actively infected with, or recovered from COVID-19 were included in the dataset. The repertoires were made available in a free public database intended to serve as a resource for research on the immune response to SARS-CoV-2. The samples were drawn from two sources: the first 160 participants of the ongoing ImmuneRACE study, and 1,200 or so subjects contributed by 6 global collaborators. The sample metadata nearly always contained a de-identified subject ID, COVID-19 status, age in years and sex. Where HLA class I and class II types were available, the types were taken from metadata supplied by the sample provider, not from assay-based typing. Findings and caveats that apply to the study as a whole: The amount of clinical and demographic metadata varied by source and participant and was provided uncurated.

As concerns this clone: The antigen it recognizes is unknown. Per-base qualities were not stored, and no clone one base away is much larger.

TCRbeta CDR3 regions were amplified from genomic DNA by means of the immunoSEQ Assay, a bias-controlled multiplex PCR. From the authors' description of their analysis: The number of nucleated cells in each sample was estimated from the amplification of reference gene primers within the assay. To quantify the absolute abundance of each unique TCRbeta CDR3 rearrangement, sequence reads were collapsed and filtered. For each sample, productive Simpson clonality was calculated as the square root of Simpson's diversity index over productive rearrangements. As stored in TCRdb, this immuneACCESS dataset retains in-frame rearrangements with V and J assigned. A fraction of the clones does not appear; measured against another copy, unresolved V genes explain less than half of the discrepancy, and the remainder lacks a known reason. V and J calls plus clone size are reproduced from that table; the DNA served to infer D and trimming. In all, the sample holds about 200,000 clones, and approximately 90% of those were seen once. Of the sample, about 6% is held by the ten largest clones.

A second Seattle source provided samples from volunteer blood donors who had recovered from COVID-19. Whole blood was collected in K2EDTA tubes by collaborating institutions according to the institutions' own protocols. Collaborator samples were shipped for TCRbeta analysis as frozen whole blood, isolated PBMCs, or DNA extracted from either sample type. The specimen sequenced was peripheral blood. The sequence derives from a man aged 55 to 70 who had recovered from COVID-19.

At the DNA level, the sequence is TGTGCCAGCAGCGTAGCAGGGGGTAACCAAGAGACCCAGTACTTC. Its protein product is CASSVAGGNQETQYF. Recombination joined TRBV9 with TRBJ2-5, and TRBD1 matches 7 of the central bases. V loses 0 bases at its end and J loses 0 bases; junction bases beyond the gene matches: 2. Including the terminal cysteine and phenylalanine, the CDR3 comprises 15 residues. The sequence is cut down to CDR3 DNA, 45 bases in frame from base 1. According to the germline V gene, CDR1 reads SGDLS and CDR2 reads YYNGEE.